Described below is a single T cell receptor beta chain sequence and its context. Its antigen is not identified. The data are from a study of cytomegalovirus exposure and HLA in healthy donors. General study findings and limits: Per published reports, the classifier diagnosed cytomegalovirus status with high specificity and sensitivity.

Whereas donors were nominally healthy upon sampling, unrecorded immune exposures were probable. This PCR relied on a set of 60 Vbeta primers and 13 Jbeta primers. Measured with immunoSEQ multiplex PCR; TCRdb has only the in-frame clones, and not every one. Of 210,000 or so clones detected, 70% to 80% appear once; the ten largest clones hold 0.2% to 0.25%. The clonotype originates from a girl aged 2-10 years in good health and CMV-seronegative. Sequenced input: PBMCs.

CDR3 sequence (DNA): TGTGCCATCAGTTTAGGACAGGGCCAGAACACTGAAGCTTTCTTT. The encoded protein is CAISLGQGQNTEAFF. The rearrangement links TRBV10-3 to TRBJ1-1; 8 positions agree with TRBD1. The CDR3 spans 15 residues. Losses at the gene ends were 5 bases for V and 1 base for J; bases not matched to a gene: 6. The V gene's germline CDR1 is ENHRY and CDR2 SYGVKD.